This is a list of T cell receptor beta chains from one sample in a study of T cell responses to AZD1222 COVID-19 vaccine. TCRdb keeps only in-frame clones here, not all; method: immunoSEQ multiplex PCR. The sample yields 40,000 to 45,000 clones, around 80% seen once. The sequencing used peripheral blood, collected 28 days after the second dose of the MenACWY control vaccine. All receptors come from an adult who received the MenACWY meningococcal vaccine as a control. CDR3s include the opening cysteine and the closing phenylalanine or tryptophan. The D gene is left open where the match is weak.

D gene	V gene	J gene	CDR3 protein
.	TRBV27	TRBJ1-2	CASSLLAGANYGYTF
.	TRBV7-9	TRBJ1-1	CASSFSRSTEAFF
TRBD1	TRBV7-6	TRBJ2-2	CASSPRGRGTGELFF
.	TRBV5-1	TRBJ1-5	CASSLHSGPNQPQHF
TRBD2	TRBV27	TRBJ2-1	CASRLAGGYEQFF
.	TRBV7-9	TRBJ2-1	CASSPTAGQGDNEQFF
.	TRBV4-2	TRBJ2-2	CASSRGLETGELFF
.	TRBV5-4	TRBJ2-2	CASSNLTSTGELFF
TRBD1	TRBV18	TRBJ1-5	CASSHGQGKEIRPQHF
.	TRBV5-1	TRBJ2-2	CASSFSGNTGELFF
TRBD1	TRBV9	TRBJ2-7	CASSVDQGVYEQYF
.	TRBV6-5	TRBJ2-3	CASSYSLFTDTQYF
.	TRBV5-1	TRBJ1-2	CASSPPGQNYGYTF
.	TRBV2	TRBJ1-2	CASSIDRSYGYTF
.	TRBV10-3	TRBJ1-5	CAISWDGYSNQPQHF
.	TRBV30	TRBJ1-2	CAWSVSLNYGYTF
TRBD1	TRBV3-1/TRBV3-2	TRBJ2-3	CASSQEGGQGAYTQYF
.	TRBV7-8	TRBJ2-7	CASSRDTTTSYEQYF
.	TRBV6-5	TRBJ1-5	CASSRTDSNQPQHF
.	TRBV30	TRBJ2-2	CAQLGGLGSGELFF
.	TRBV25-1	TRBJ1-6	CASSTGGYNSPLHF
.	TRBV7-9	TRBJ1-2	CASSSFPRGPNYGYTF
.	TRBV3-1/TRBV3-2	TRBJ2-1	CASSQGVRLGLDNEQFF
TRBD2	TRBV2	TRBJ2-1	CASSDRTSDNEQFF
TRBD1	TRBV6-5	TRBJ1-4	CATSDRINEKLFF
.	TRBV7-2	TRBJ1-1	CASKRESEVTEAFF
TRBD2	TRBV6-4	TRBJ2-3	CASSDSSGGADTQYF